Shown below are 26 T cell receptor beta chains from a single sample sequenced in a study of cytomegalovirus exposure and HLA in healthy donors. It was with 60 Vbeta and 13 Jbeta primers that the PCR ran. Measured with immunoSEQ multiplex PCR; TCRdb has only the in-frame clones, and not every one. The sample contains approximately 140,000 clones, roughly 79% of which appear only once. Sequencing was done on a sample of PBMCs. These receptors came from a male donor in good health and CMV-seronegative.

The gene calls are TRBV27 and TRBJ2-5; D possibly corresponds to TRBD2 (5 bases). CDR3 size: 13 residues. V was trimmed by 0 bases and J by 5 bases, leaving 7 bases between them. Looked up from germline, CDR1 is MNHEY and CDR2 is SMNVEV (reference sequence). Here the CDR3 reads CASSLSREETQYF. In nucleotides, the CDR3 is TGTGCCAGCAGTTTATCTAGGGAGGAGACCCAGTACTTC.

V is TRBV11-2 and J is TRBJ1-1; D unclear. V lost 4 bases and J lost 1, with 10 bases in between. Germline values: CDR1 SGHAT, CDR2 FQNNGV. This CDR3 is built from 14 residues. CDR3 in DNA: TGTGCCAGCAGCTCCCCGTCCGGGAACACTGAAGCTTTCTTT. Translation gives CASSSPSGNTEAFF.

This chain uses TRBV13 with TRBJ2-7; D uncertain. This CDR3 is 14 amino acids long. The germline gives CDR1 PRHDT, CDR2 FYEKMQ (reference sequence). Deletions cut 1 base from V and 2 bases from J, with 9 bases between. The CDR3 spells CASSLAGATYEQYF. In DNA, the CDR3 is TGTGCCAGCAGCTTAGCTGGAGCGACCTACGAGCAGTACTTC.

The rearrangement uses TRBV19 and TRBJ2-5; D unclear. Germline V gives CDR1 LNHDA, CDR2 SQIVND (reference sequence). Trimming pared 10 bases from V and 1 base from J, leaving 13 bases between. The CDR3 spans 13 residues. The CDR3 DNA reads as TGTGCCACCTCCGGTGCTGCCCAAGAGACCCAGTACTTC. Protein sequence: CATSGAAQETQYF.

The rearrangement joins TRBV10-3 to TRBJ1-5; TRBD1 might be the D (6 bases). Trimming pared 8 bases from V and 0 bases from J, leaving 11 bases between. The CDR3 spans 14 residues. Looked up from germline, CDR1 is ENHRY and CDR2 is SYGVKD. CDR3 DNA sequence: TGTGCCATCCGGGGACAAGATAGCAATCAGCCCCAGCATTTT. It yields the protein CAIRGQDSNQPQHF.

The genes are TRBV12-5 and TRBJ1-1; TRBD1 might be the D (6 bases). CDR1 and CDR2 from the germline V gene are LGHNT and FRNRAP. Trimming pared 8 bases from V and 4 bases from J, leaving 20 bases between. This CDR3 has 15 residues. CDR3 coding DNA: TGTGCTAGTTACCTGGGTGGGGGCTGGGGCACTGAAGCTTTCTTT. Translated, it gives CASYLGGGWGTEAFF.

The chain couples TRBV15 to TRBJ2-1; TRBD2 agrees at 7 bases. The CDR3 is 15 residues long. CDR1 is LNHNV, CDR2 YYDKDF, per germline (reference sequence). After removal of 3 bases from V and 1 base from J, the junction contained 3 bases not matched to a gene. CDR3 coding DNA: TGTGCCACCAGCAGGAGCGGGAATTCCTACAATGAGCAGTTCTTC. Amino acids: CATSRSGNSYNEQFF.

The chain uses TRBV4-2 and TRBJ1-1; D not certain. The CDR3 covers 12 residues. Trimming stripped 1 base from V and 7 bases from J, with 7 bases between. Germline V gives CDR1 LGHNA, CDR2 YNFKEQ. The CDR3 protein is CASSQAHGEAFF. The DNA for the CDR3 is TGTGCCAGCAGCCAAGCGCACGGTGAAGCTTTCTTT.

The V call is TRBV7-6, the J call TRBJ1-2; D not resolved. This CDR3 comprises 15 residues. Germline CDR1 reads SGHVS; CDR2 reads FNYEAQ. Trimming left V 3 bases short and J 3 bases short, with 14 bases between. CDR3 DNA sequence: TGTGCCAGCAGCTTTACCACAGATACTTACTATGGCTACACCTTC. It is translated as CASSFTTDTYYGYTF.

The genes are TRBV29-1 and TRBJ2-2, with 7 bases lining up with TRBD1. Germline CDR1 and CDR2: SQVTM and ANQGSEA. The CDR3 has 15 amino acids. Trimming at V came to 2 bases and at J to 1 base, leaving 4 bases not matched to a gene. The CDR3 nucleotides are TGCAGCGTTGAATTTAACAGGGGGAACACCGGGGAGCTGTTTTTT. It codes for CSVEFNRGNTGELFF.

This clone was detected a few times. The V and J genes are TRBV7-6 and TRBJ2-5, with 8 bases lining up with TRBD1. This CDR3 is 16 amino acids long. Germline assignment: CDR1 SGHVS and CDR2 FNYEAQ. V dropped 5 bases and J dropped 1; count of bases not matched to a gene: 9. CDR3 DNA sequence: TGTGCCAGCAGCCACATGGACAGGGTACTCCAAGAGACCCAGTACTTC. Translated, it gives CASSHMDRVLQETQYF.

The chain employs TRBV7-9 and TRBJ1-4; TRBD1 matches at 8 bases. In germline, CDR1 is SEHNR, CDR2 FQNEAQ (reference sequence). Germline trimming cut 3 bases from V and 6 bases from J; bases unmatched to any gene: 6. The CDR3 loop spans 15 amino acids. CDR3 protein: CASSFWQGADEKLFF. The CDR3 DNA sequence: TGTGCCAGCAGCTTTTGGCAGGGGGCTGATGAAAAACTGTTTTTT.

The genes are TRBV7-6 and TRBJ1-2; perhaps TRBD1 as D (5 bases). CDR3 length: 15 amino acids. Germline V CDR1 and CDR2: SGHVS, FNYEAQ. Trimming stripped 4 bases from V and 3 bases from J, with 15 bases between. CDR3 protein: CASSSSEGDYYGYTF. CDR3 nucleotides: TGTGCCAGCAGCTCCTCCGAAGGGGACTACTATGGCTACACCTTC.

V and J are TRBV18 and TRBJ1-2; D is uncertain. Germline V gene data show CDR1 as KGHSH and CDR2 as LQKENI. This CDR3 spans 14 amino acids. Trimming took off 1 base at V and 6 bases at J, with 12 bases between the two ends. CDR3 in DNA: TGTGCCAGCTCACCACTTTCCAGGTTCGATGGCTACACCTTC. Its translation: CASSPLSRFDGYTF.

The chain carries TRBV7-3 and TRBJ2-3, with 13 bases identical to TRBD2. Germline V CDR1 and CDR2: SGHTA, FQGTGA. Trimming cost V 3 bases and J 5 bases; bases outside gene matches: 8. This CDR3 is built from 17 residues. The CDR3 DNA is TGTGCCAGCAGCTTTATGGGGACTAGCGGGAAGGTAGATACGCAGTATTTT. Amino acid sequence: CASSFMGTSGKVDTQYF.

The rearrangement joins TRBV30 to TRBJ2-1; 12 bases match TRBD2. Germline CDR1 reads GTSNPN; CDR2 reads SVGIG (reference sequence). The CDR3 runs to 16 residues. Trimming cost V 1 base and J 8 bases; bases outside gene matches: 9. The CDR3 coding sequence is TGTGCCTGGAGTGGAGGAGGACTAGCGGGGTTAGATGAGCAGTTCTTC. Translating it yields CAWSGGGLAGLDEQFF.

CDR3 sequence reads: CASSLPDRVLYF. The CDR3, as DNA: TGTGCCAGCAGTTTACCAGACAGGGTCTTGTACTTC. This chain links TRBV27 with TRBJ2-7; 7 positions agree with TRBD1. Germline loops: CDR1 MNHEY, CDR2 SMNVEV (reference sequence). The CDR3 runs to 12 residues. V trimming: 2 bases; J trimming: 12 bases; junction bases outside the gene matches: 7.

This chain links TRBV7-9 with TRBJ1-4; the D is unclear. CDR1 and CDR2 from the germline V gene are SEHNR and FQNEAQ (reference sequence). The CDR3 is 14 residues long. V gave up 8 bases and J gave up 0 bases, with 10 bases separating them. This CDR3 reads CASGEAATNEKLFF. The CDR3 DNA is TGTGCCAGCGGGGAAGCGGCAACTAATGAAAAACTGTTTTTT.

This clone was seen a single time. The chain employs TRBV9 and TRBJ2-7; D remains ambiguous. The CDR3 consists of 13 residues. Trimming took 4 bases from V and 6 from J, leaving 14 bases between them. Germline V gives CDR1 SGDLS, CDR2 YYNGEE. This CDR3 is CASSPLRVGEQYF. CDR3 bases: TGTGCCAGCAGCCCACTTCGAGTTGGCGAGCAGTACTTC.

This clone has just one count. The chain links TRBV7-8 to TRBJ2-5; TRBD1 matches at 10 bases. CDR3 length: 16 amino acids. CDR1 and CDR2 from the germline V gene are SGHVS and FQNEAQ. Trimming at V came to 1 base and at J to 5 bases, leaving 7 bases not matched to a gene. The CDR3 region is CASSLGRQGAGETQYF. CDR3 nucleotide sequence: TGTGCCAGCAGCTTAGGCCGACAGGGGGCGGGGGAGACCCAGTACTTC.

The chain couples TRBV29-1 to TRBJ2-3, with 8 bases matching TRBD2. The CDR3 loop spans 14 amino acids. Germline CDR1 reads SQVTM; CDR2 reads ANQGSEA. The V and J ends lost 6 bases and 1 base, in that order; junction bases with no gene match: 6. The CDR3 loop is CSVSRRGGTDTQYF. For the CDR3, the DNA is TGCAGCGTCTCCAGGCGGGGGGGCACAGATACGCAGTATTTT.

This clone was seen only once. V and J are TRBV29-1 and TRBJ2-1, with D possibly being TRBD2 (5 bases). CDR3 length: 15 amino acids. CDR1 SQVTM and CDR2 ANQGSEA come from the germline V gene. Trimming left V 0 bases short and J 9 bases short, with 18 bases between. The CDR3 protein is CSVEDQLGSVGEQFF. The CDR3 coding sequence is TGCAGCGTTGAAGATCAGTTAGGTAGCGTGGGTGAGCAGTTCTTC.

The CDR3 loop reads CASSDLGQGSYEQYF. The CDR3 coding sequence is TGCGCCAGCAGCGATCTGGGACAGGGCTCCTACGAGCAGTACTTC. The rearrangement joins TRBV5-1 to TRBJ2-7, with 9 bases lining up with TRBD1. Unmatched junction bases numbered 5, after V lost 4 bases and J lost 0 bases. In germline, CDR1 is SGHRS, CDR2 YFSETQ. The CDR3 extends over 15 amino acids. The entire variable domain, with the rest obtained from reference TRBV5-1 and TRBJ2-7, is as follows: KAGVTQTPRYLIKTRGQQVTLSCSPISGHRSVSWYQQTPGQGLQFLFEYFSETQRNKGNFPGRFSGRQFSNSRSEMNVSTLELGDSALYLCASSDLGQGSYEQYFGPGTRLTVT.

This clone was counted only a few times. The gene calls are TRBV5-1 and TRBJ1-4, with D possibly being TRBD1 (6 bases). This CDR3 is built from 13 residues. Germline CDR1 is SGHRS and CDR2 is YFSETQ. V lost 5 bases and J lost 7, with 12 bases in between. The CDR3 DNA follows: TGCGCCAGCAGTGACAGGAGGCGTGAAAAACTGTTTTTT. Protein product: CASSDRRREKLFF.

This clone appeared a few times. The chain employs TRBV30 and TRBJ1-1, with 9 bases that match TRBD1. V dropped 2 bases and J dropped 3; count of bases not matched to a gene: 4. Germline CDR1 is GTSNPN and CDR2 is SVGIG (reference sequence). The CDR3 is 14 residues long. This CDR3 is CAWSLTGGDTEAFF. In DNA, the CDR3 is TGTGCCTGGAGTCTGACAGGGGGGGACACTGAAGCTTTCTTT.

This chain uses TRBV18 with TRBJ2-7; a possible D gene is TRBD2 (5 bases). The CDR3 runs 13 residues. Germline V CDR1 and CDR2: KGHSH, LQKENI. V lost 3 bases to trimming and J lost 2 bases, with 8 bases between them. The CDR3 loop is CASSPQRTYEQYF. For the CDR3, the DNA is TGTGCCAGCTCACCCCAGCGGACCTACGAGCAGTACTTC.